This TCR beta chain was sequenced during a study of OX40 agonist ivuxolimab in advanced cancers. In the study overall: At 0.01 to 10 mg/kg, ivuxolimab was administered intravenously to patients every 2 weeks.

For this clone: Antigen specificity is unknown.

Repertoires were generated with immunoSEQ multiplex PCR, while TCRdb's copy carries only in-frame clones and drops some. The data contain more than 75,000 clones, roughly 86% of them seen just once; the ten biggest clones take up around 0.97%. This CDR3 is built from 14 residues. J was trimmed by 6 bases and V by 4 bases; bases with no gene match: 4. The V gene's germline CDR1 is SGDLS and CDR2 YYNGEE. Notes on the study in general: Determination of antigen specificity was not performed for the expanded peripheral T cells. Clonal expansion by week 6 occurred in CD4+ and CD8+ blood T cells (at 0.1 to 3.0 mg/kg).

Sequencing used CD4+ or CD8+ T cells sorted from blood, obtained in a trial of the OX40 agonist ivuxolimab. The chain combines TRBV9 with TRBJ2-1; 10 positions match TRBD1. The sequence was collected from an adult with an advanced solid tumor such as melanoma, head and neck, liver or kidney cancer. For the CDR3, the DNA is TGTGCCAGCAGCCCGCGACAGGGGGCCAATGAGCAGTTCTTC. This translates into CASSPRQGANEQFF.